Shown below are 16 T cell receptor beta chains from a single sample sequenced in a study of T cell responses to AZD1222 COVID-19 vaccine. Here immunoSEQ multiplex PCR was the method, and the copy in TCRdb shows in-frame clones only, minus some. This sample yields about 120,000 clones, of which less than 95% are seen a single time; more than 4.5% belongs to the top ten. This specimen was peripheral blood, taken on day 0 of AZD1222 vaccination. These receptors were obtained from an adult in good health.

J is TRBJ1-2 and V is TRBV27, with D possibly being TRBD1 (5 bases). Trimming removed 6 bases at V and 8 bases at J, with 19 bases between. This CDR3 contains 14 residues. In germline, CDR1 is MNHEY, CDR2 SMNVEV (reference sequence). The CDR3 spells CASRDWGGEGGYTF. DNA of the CDR3: TGTGCCAGCAGGGACTGGGGGGGAGAGGGAGGCTACACCTTC.

This clone was observed once. The rearrangement uses TRBV29-1 and TRBJ1-1; TRBD1 agrees at 10 bases. V was pared by 3 bases and J by 3 bases, with 7 bases of the junction left unmatched. Germline values: CDR1 SQVTM, CDR2 ANQGSEA. The CDR3 is made up of 15 amino acids. The DNA for the CDR3 is TGCAGCGTTGATTTGGGACAGGGGTTCTACACTGAAGCTTTCTTT. Translation: CSVDLGQGFYTEAFF.

The chain recombines TRBV25-1 with TRBJ2-2, with D tentatively TRBD1 or TRBD2 (5 bases each). Germline CDR1 reads MGHDK; CDR2 reads SYGVNS. There are 17 residues in the CDR3. Trimming stripped 5 bases from V and 2 bases from J, with 18 bases between. The CDR3 here is CASSRLQGGGNTGELFF. The CDR3 DNA reads TGTGCCAGCAGTAGGCTGCAGGGCGGAGGAAACACCGGGGAGCTGTTTTTT. Full variable domain (outside the CDR3, taken from reference TRBV25-1 and TRBJ2-2): EADIYQTPRYLVIGTGKKITLECSQTMGHDKMYWYQQDPGMELHLIHYSYGVNSTEKGDLSSESTVSRIRTEHFPLTLESARPSHTSQYLCASSRLQGGGNTGELFFGEGSRLTVL.

In its sample, this clone was seen many times. J is TRBJ2-7 and V is TRBV2, with 7 bases lining up with TRBD2. Germline CDR1 SNHLY, CDR2 FYNNEI. V lost 10 bases and J lost 3; bases outside the gene matches: 15. The CDR3 runs to 15 residues. In DNA form, the CDR3 reads TGTGCCATCGCGTCATCCGGCGGGAGTGTCTACGAGCAGTACTTC. This gives the protein CAIASSGGSVYEQYF.

V gene TRBV7-8 combines with J gene TRBJ2-7; D unresolved. V was shortened by 5 bases and J by 2 bases, with 16 bases between the two germline ends. The CDR3 runs to 15 residues. Germline values: CDR1 SGHVS, CDR2 FQNEAQ. The CDR3 DNA is TGTGCCAGCAGCCCGAACCCGAGCCGGCCCTACGAGCAGTACTTC. Translation gives CASSPNPSRPYEQYF.

This clone was recorded a few times. Different DNA sequences within this sample yield the same CDR3. The rearrangement links TRBV5-4 to TRBJ2-5; D is uncertain. Between the trimmed V and J ends, which lost 2 bases and 5 bases, there was a span of 7 bases. The CDR3 sequence is 12 residues long. Germline V gene data show CDR1 as SGHNT and CDR2 as YYREEE (reference sequence). The CDR3 spells CASSLPKETQYF. For the CDR3, the DNA is TGTGCCAGCAGCTTACCGAAGGAGACCCAGTACTTC.

CDR3 nucleotide sequence: TGCAGCGTTGAAGGGGGGTACGAGCAGTACTTC. Translated: CSVEGGYEQYF. V usage is TRBV29-1 and J usage is TRBJ2-7; D tentatively fits TRBD1 or TRBD2 (5 bases each). CDR1 and CDR2 (germline): SQVTM, ANQGSEA. V was cut by 1 base and J by 4 bases, with 5 bases left in between. CDR3 length: 11 residues.

This rearrangement joins TRBV6-5 to TRBJ1-2, with D unresolved. This CDR3 has 15 residues. Per germline, CDR1 MNHEY and CDR2 SVGAGI. V lost 5 bases to trimming and J lost 2 bases, with 15 bases between them. The CDR3 nucleotides read TGTGCCAGCAGTCCCCCGGGGTGGAGGAACTATGGCTACACCTTC. Translated, it gives CASSPPGWRNYGYTF.

This clone was recorded only once. This chain uses TRBV3-1 (or the pseudogene TRBV3-2) with TRBJ1-5, with D possibly matching TRBD1 (5 bases). The V end lost 0 bases, the J end lost 5 bases, and 11 bases lay between the germline ends. Germline V CDR1 and CDR2: LGHDT, YNNKEL (reference sequence). There are 15 residues in the CDR3. The CDR3 sequence is CASSQDGTDYQPQHF. In DNA form, the CDR3 reads TGTGCCAGCAGCCAAGACGGGACCGACTATCAGCCCCAGCATTTT.

The chain uses TRBV7-9 and TRBJ2-7; 8 bases are shared with TRBD1. The CDR3 totals 14 residues. Germline CDR1 and CDR2: SEHNR and FQNEAQ (reference sequence). V gave up 6 bases and J gave up 5 bases; unmatched junction bases: 9. CDR3 residues: CASSPGQGNHEQYF. Here the CDR3 DNA reads TGTGCCAGCAGTCCTGGACAGGGTAACCACGAGCAGTACTTC.

CDR3 in amino acids: CASSFTRDTEAFF. Here the CDR3 DNA reads TGTGCCAGCAGCTTCACCAGGGACACTGAAGCTTTCTTT. This chain uses TRBV5-5 with TRBJ1-1; D might be TRBD1 (5 bases). Germline CDR1 reads SGHKS; CDR2 reads YYEKEE (reference sequence). V was pared by 2 bases and J by 3 bases, with 8 bases between. The CDR3 spans 13 residues.

The CDR3 region has the DNA TGTGCCAGCAGTCCCCCCGGGACAGGGGTCCTCTATGGCTACACCTTC. It specifies CASSPPGTGVLYGYTF. V and J are TRBV6-2 or TRBV6-3 and TRBJ1-2, with 10 bases fitting TRBD1. Germline values: CDR1 MNHEY, CDR2 SVGEGT. The J segment lost 4 bases and the V segment lost 5 bases, leaving 10 bases of the junction unmatched. This CDR3 contains 16 residues.

The table lists this clone with a few counts. CDR3 loop: CASSPPIPTEAFF. CDR3 sequence (DNA): TGTGCCAGCAGCCCTCCTATTCCCACTGAAGCTTTCTTT. The rearrangement links TRBV13 to TRBJ1-1; D is undetermined. The germline V gene has CDR1 PRHDT and CDR2 FYEKMQ (reference sequence). V was shortened by 5 bases and J by 4 bases, with 11 bases between the two germline ends. The CDR3 has 13 residues. Full variable domain (outside the CDR3, taken from reference TRBV13 and TRBJ1-1): AAGVIQSPRHLIKEKRETATLKCYPIPRHDTVYWYQQGPGQDPQFLISFYEKMQSDKGSIPDRFSAQQFSDYHSELNMSSLELGDSALYFCASSPPIPTEAFFGQGTRLTVV.

The genes are TRBV18 and TRBJ2-7, with D unclear. Trimming pared 4 bases from V and 0 bases from J, leaving 10 bases between. CDR1 KGHSH and CDR2 LQKENI come from the germline V gene. The CDR3 runs 14 residues. The CDR3 reads CASSREQTSYEQYF. CDR3 nucleotides: TGTGCCAGCTCACGCGAACAGACCTCCTACGAGCAGTACTTC. Full variable domain (remainder filled in from reference TRBV18 and TRBJ2-7): NAGVMQNPRHLVRRRGQEARLRCSPMKGHSHVYWYRQLPEEGLKFMVYLQKENIIDESGMPKERFSAEFPKEGPSILRIQQVVRGDSAAYFCASSREQTSYEQYFGPGTRLTVT.

The chain links TRBV11-1 to TRBJ1-1, with D unclear. The CDR3 is 12 amino acids. Trimming took off 1 base at V and 6 bases at J, with 6 bases between the two ends. Germline loops: CDR1 SGHAT, CDR2 FQDESV (reference sequence). The CDR3 is CASSLGSPEAFF. CDR3 sequence (DNA): TGTGCCAGCAGCTTAGGGAGTCCTGAAGCTTTCTTT.

The rearrangement links TRBV10-1 to TRBJ2-2; 10 bases match TRBD1. V lost 1 base and J lost 0; bases outside the gene matches: 11. Germline-derived CDR1 and CDR2 are WNHNN and SYGVQD (reference sequence). CDR3 length equals 20 residues. The CDR3 region has the DNA TGCGCCAGCAGTGAGTTGAGGACAGGGGGGTCGGCCGCGAACACCGGGGAGCTGTTTTTT. Amino acid sequence: CASSELRTGGSAANTGELFF.